Presented here are 9 T cell receptor beta chains from one specimen sequenced in a study of blood T cell repertoires in COVID-19. The data were produced by immunoSEQ multiplex PCR, yet TCRdb's version contains in-frame clones alone and is incomplete. The sample yields 65,000 to 100,000 clones, roughly nine tenths seen once. What was sequenced was peripheral blood. These receptors were taken from a man aged 50 or older with acute or convalescent COVID-19.

The genes are TRBV5-1 and TRBJ2-5; 11 bases align to TRBD2. CDR1 is SGHRS, CDR2 YFSETQ, per germline. J gave up 5 bases and V 3 bases, and 6 bases lay outside the gene matches. This CDR3 is built from 15 residues. CDR3 region: CASSSPSGGTETQYF. Here the CDR3 DNA reads TGCGCCAGCAGCTCGCCTAGCGGGGGGACCGAGACCCAGTACTTC. Using reference TRBV5-1 and TRBJ2-5 for the parts outside the CDR3, the full variable domain is KAGVTQTPRYLIKTRGQQVTLSCSPISGHRSVSWYQQTPGQGLQFLFEYFSETQRNKGNFPGRFSGRQFSNSRSEMNVSTLELGDSALYLCASSSPSGGTETQYFGPGTRLLVL.

The chain has TRBV7-2 and TRBJ1-2; 9 bases are a match to TRBD1. The J segment lost 3 bases and the V segment lost 5 bases, leaving 7 bases of the junction unmatched. Germline loops: CDR1 SGHTA, CDR2 FQGNSA. The CDR3 totals 15 residues. The CDR3: CASSATGTGYYGYTF. CDR3 nucleotide sequence: TGTGCCAGCAGCGCGACCGGGACAGGGTACTATGGCTACACCTTC.

This clone was counted a single time. CDR3 region: CASSVGGLESRLETQYF. CDR3 sequence (DNA): TGTGCCAGCAGCGTAGGTGGACTAGAGAGCCGATTGGAGACCCAGTACTTC. The V gene is TRBV9, the J gene TRBJ2-5, with TRBD2 matching over 7 bases. Germline V gene data show CDR1 as SGDLS and CDR2 as YYNGEE. The CDR3 is 17 residues long. The V gene end was trimmed by 0 bases and the J gene end by 5 bases; junction bases not matched to a gene: 13.

This chain uses TRBV19 with TRBJ1-3, with D maybe TRBD1 (5 bases). Trimming shortened V by 7 bases and J by 0 bases, and 10 bases separated the two germline ends. The CDR3 has 14 residues. Germline V gene data show CDR1 as LNHDA and CDR2 as SQIVND (reference sequence). CDR3 amino acids: CASMEGHSGNTIYF. The CDR3 bases are TGTGCCAGTATGGAAGGACACTCTGGAAACACCATATATTTT.

The chain recombines TRBV30 with TRBJ1-4, with D possibly TRBD1 on 5 matching bases. The ends were cut back, 5 bases at V and 5 bases at J, with 15 bases in the middle. Germline CDR1 reads GTSNPN; CDR2 reads SVGIG (reference sequence). The CDR3 contains 14 residues. The chain's CDR3 is CAWAPTVRNEKLFF. CDR3 DNA sequence: TGTGCCTGGGCGCCGACAGTCAGAAATGAAAAACTGTTTTTT. Full variable domain (outside the CDR3, taken from reference TRBV30 and TRBJ1-4): SQTIHQWPATLVQPVGSPLSLECTVEGTSNPNLYWYRQAAGRGLQLLFYSVGIGQISSEVPQNLSASRPQDRQFILSSKKLLLSDSGFYLCAWAPTVRNEKLFFGSGTQLSVL.

The CDR3 DNA reads as TGTGCCAGCGCCCCCGTGGGTACAGGCAATCAGCCCCAGCATTTT. Translation: CASAPVGTGNQPQHF. The chain has TRBV6-5 and TRBJ1-5; D gene uncertain. The CDR3 runs to 15 residues. Trimming shortened V by 8 bases and J by 2 bases, and 16 bases separated the two germline ends. Germline V CDR1 and CDR2: MNHEY, SVGAGI.

The V gene is TRBV2, the J gene TRBJ2-2; 10 nucleotides agree with TRBD2. The CDR3 consists of 15 residues. Germline V gene lookup returns CDR1 SNHLY and CDR2 FYNNEI. V lost 4 bases, J lost 7 bases, and 6 bases stayed unmatched. CDR3 bases: TGTGCCAGCAGTGTTGAGCGGGGGGGCCACGGGGAGCTGTTTTTT. It yields the protein CASSVERGGHGELFF.

The J gene is TRBJ2-7, the V gene TRBV6-6; tentatively, D is TRBD2 (6 bases). Between the trimmed V and J ends, which lost 5 bases and 4 bases, there was a span of 9 bases. Looked up from germline, CDR1 is MNHNY and CDR2 is SVGAGI (reference sequence). The CDR3 runs to 12 residues. The chain's CDR3 is CASSPGGYEQYV. The CDR3 DNA follows: TGTGCCAGCAGTCCCGGAGGGTACGAGCAGTACGTC.

The J gene is TRBJ2-3, the V gene TRBV2; possible D gene TRBD2, 6 bases. Trimming removed 7 bases from V and 1 base from J, with 12 bases in between. Germline CDR1 is SNHLY and CDR2 is FYNNEI. The CDR3 is made up of 14 amino acids. The CDR3 reads CASTLGGGTDTQYF. CDR3 DNA sequence: TGTGCCAGCACGCTCGGCGGGGGCACAGATACGCAGTATTTT.